This T cell receptor beta chain was sequenced during a study of blood T cell repertoires in COVID-19. In the original workflow: Amplification of reference gene primers was used by the study to estimate nucleated cell counts. Data came from immunoSEQ multiplex PCR; TCRdb stores just in-frame clones and leaves some out. V, J and clone size are taken as reported in that table, and D and trimming were inferred from the DNA itself. This table has under 250,000 clones, more than 70% appearing once. This clone was counted only a few times. The TCR was taken from a woman in her 50s with acute or convalescent COVID-19. The material sequenced was peripheral blood.

CDR3 coding DNA: TGTGCCAGCAGTAGCGGGGACCTTCCGACTTACAATGAGCAGTTCTTC. Translated, it gives CASSSGDLPTYNEQFF. V gene TRBV27 combines with J gene TRBJ2-1; 7 nucleotides align to TRBD2. The junction had 11 bases not matched to a gene; V was cut back by 5 bases and J by 4 bases. The CDR3 contains 16 residues. The germline V gene has CDR1 MNHEY and CDR2 SMNVEV (reference sequence).